This T cell receptor beta chain was obtained from a study of cytomegalovirus exposure and HLA in healthy donors. Study as a whole: HLA-typed donors were the source of 80 million to 90 million unique TCRs, which an early data release held.

A word on this clone: What it recognizes is unknown.

The study ran its PCR with 60 Vbeta and 13 Jbeta primers. Libraries were prepared by immunoSEQ multiplex PCR; TCRdb keeps only in-frame clonotypes and omits some of them. The table shows tens of thousands of clones, with about 65% occurring only once. The CDR3 spans 11 residues. With V trimmed by 6 bases and J by 5 bases, 4 bases remained unmatched. CDR1 SQVTM and CDR2 ANQGSEA come from the germline V gene. Whole-study findings and limits: Most TCR sequences were uncommon, yet certain public TCRs appeared in many donors. In a later analysis, parvovirus B19, influenza, CMV and Epstein-Barr virus appeared linked to several top co-occurrence clusters.

This TCR was recovered from a middle-aged man in good health and CMV-seropositive. This sequence joins TRBV29-1 and TRBJ2-7; 7 positions agree with TRBD1. The sequenced sample was PBMCs. The CDR3 spells CSVDRAHEQYF. CDR3 sequence (DNA): TGCAGCGTCGACAGGGCCCACGAGCAGTACTTC.